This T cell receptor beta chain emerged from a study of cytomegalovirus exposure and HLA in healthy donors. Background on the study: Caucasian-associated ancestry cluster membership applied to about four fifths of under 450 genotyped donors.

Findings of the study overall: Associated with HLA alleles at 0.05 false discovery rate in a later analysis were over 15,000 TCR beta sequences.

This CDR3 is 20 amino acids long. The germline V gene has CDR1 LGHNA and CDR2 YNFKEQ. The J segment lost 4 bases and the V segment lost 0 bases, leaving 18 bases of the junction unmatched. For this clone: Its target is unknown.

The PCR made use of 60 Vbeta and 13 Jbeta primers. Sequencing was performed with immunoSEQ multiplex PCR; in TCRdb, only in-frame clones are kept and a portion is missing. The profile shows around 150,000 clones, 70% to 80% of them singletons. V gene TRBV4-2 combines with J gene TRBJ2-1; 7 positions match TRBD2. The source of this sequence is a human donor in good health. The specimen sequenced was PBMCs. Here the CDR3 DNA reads TGTGCCAGCAGCCAAGATCAGCCACAAGTAGGGACTACAGGTTACAATGAGCAGTTCTTC. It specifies CASSQDQPQVGTTGYNEQFF.